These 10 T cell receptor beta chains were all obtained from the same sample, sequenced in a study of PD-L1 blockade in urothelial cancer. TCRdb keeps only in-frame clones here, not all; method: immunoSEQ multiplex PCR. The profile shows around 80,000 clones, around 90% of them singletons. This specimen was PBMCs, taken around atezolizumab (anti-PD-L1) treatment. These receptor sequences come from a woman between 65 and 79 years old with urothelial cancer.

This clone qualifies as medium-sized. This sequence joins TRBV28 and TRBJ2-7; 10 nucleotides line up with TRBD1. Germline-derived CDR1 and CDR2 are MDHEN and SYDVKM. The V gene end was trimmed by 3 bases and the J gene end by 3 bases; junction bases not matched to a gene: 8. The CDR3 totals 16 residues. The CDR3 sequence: CASSFRWTGGSYEQYF. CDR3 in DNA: TGTGCCAGCAGTTTTAGATGGACAGGGGGAAGCTACGAGCAGTACTTC. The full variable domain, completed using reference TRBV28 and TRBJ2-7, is DVKVTQSSRYLVKRTGEKVFLECVQDMDHENMFWYRQDPGLGLRLIYFSYDVKMKEKGDIPEGYSVSREKKERFSLILESASTNQTSMYLCASSFRWTGGSYEQYFGPGTRLTVT.

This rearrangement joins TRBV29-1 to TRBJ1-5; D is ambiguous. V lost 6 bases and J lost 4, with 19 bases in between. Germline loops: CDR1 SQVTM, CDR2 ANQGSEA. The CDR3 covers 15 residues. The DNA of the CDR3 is TGCAGCGTATCCCTGGCGGATCCGGTTAATCAGCCCCAGCATTTT. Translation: CSVSLADPVNQPQHF.

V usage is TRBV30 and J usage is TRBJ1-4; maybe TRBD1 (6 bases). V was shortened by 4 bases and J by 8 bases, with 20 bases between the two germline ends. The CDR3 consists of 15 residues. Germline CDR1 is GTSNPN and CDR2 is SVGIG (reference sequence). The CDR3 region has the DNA TGTGCCTGGATCGACCAGGGACGGGGGGCCGAAAAACTGTTTTTT. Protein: CAWIDQGRGAEKLFF.

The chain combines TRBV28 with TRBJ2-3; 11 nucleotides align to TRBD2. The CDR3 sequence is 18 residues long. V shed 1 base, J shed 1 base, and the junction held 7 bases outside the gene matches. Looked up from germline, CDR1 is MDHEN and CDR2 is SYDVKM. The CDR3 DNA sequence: TGTGCCAGCAGTTTATTTGTGGAGGGACTAGCGGGCACAGATACGCAGTATTTT. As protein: CASSLFVEGLAGTDTQYF.

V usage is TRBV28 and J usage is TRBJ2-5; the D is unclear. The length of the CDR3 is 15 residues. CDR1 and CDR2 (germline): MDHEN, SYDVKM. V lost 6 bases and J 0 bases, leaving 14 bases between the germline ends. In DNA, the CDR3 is TGTGCCAGCAGCTCCCCCTCCCGGTACCAAGAGACCCAGTACTTC. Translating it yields CASSSPSRYQETQYF.

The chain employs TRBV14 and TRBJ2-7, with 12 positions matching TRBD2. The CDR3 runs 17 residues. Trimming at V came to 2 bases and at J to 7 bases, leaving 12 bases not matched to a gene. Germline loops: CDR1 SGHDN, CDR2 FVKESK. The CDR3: CASSQFLGLAGRFEQYF. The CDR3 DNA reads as TGTGCCAGCAGCCAATTTCTGGGACTAGCGGGTCGATTTGAGCAGTACTTC.

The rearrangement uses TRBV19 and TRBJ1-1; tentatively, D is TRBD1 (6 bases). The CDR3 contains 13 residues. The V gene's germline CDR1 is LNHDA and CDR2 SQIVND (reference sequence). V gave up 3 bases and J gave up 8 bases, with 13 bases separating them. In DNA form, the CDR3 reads TGTGCCAGTAGTATCGGCCCGGGGACAGAAGCTTTCTTT. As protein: CASSIGPGTEAFF. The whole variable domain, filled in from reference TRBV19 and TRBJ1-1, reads DGGITQSPKYLFRKEGQNVTLSCEQNLNHDAMYWYRQDPGQGLRLIYYSQIVNDFQKGDIAEGYSVSREKKESFPLTVTSAQKNPTAFYLCASSIGPGTEAFFGQGTRLTVV.

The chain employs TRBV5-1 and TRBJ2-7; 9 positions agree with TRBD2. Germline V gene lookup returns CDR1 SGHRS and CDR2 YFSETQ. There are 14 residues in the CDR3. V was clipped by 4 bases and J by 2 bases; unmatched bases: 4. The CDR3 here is CASSLSGGTYEQYF. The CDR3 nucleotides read TGCGCCAGCAGCCTTAGCGGGGGAACCTACGAGCAGTACTTC.

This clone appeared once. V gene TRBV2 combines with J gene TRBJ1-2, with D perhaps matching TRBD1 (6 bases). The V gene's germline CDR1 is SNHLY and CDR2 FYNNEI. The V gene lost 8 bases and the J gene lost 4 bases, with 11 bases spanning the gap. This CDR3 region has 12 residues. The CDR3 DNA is TGTGCCAGCGTACAGGGTTTCTATGGCTACACCTTC. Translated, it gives CASVQGFYGYTF.

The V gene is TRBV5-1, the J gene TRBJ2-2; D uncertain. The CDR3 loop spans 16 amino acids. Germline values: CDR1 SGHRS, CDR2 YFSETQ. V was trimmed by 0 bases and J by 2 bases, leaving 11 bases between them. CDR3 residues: CASSLVAGPNTGELFF. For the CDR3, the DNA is TGCGCCAGCAGCTTGGTGGCTGGCCCTAACACCGGGGAGCTGTTTTTT.